These 18 T cell receptor beta chains originate from one sample sequenced in a study of blood T cell repertoires in COVID-19. This table comes from immunoSEQ multiplex PCR, and its TCRdb copy is limited to in-frame clones, with some not included. The sample records under 300,000 clones, around 83% being singletons. Sequenced sample: peripheral blood. These receptors were collected from a woman aged 80 or over with acute or convalescent COVID-19.

The V call is TRBV10-2, the J call TRBJ1-2; the D gene is possibly TRBD1 (5 bases). The CDR3 is made up of 14 amino acids. Per germline, CDR1 WSHSY and CDR2 SAAADI. V lost 6 bases to trimming and J lost 0 bases, with 11 bases between them. CDR3 DNA: TGCGCCAGCAGGACAGATACCTCTAACTATGGCTACACCTTC. This gives the protein CASRTDTSNYGYTF.

The CDR3 protein is CASTSTGHNSGANVLTF. The CDR3 DNA is TGTGCCAGCACCTCAACAGGACACAACTCTGGGGCCAACGTCCTGACTTTC. This chain connects TRBV2 to TRBJ2-6, with D maybe TRBD1 (5 bases). Trimming stripped 7 bases from V and 0 bases from J, with 16 bases between. This CDR3 has 17 residues. Germline V gene lookup returns CDR1 SNHLY and CDR2 FYNNEI.

This clone has only a few counts. V is TRBV5-1 and J is TRBJ1-6; no clear D gene. The V end lost 3 bases, the J end lost 8 bases, and 9 bases lay between the germline ends. Germline CDR1 reads SGHRS; CDR2 reads YFSETQ. This CDR3 is built from 13 residues. CDR3 in amino acids: CASSSTRDSPLHF. CDR3 sequence (DNA): TGCGCCAGCAGCTCTACACGGGATTCACCCCTCCACTTT.

The chain links TRBV7-6 to TRBJ1-1; 9 nucleotides match TRBD1. Trimming cost V 1 base and J 10 bases; bases outside gene matches: 10. Germline lookup yields CDR1 SGHVS and CDR2 FNYEAQ. The CDR3 has 15 amino acids. The DNA of the CDR3 is TGTGCCAGCAGCTTAGGGGGGACAGGGTTTGGAGTAGCTTTCTTT. This translates into CASSLGGTGFGVAFF.

The chain combines TRBV5-1 with TRBJ2-7, with D possibly matching TRBD1 (5 bases). The V gene lost 4 bases and the J gene lost 3 bases, with 20 bases spanning the gap. The CDR3 is 16 amino acids. Germline CDR1 is SGHRS and CDR2 is YFSETQ. The CDR3 bases are TGCGCCAGCAGCCCGAGTCCTGGGCAGGGATTCTACGAGCAGTACTTC. Protein sequence: CASSPSPGQGFYEQYF.

The chain combines TRBV3-1 (or the pseudogene TRBV3-2) with TRBJ1-4; TRBD1 matches 11 bases. This CDR3 has 14 amino acids. Trimming removed 3 bases from V and 7 bases from J; junction bases left unmatched: 1. Germline-derived CDR1 and CDR2 are LGHDT and YNNKEL (reference sequence). This CDR3 reads CASSHGTGGEKLFF. CDR3 DNA: TGTGCCAGCAGCCACGGGACAGGGGGTGAAAAACTGTTTTTT.

V is TRBV19 and J is TRBJ2-7; possibly TRBD1 for D (6 bases). Germline V gene data show CDR1 as LNHDA and CDR2 as SQIVND (reference sequence). The CDR3 is 13 amino acids. The V end was cut by 6 bases, the J end by 2 bases, with 11 bases between. CDR3 protein: CASSLQGPYEQYF. CDR3 in DNA: TGTGCCAGTAGCTTACAGGGACCCTACGAGCAGTACTTC.

This chain links TRBV3-1 (or the pseudogene TRBV3-2) with TRBJ1-2, with D maybe TRBD1 (6 bases). The CDR3 consists of 15 residues. Germline loops: CDR1 LGHDT, CDR2 YNNKEL (reference sequence). Trimming cost V 4 bases and J 8 bases, with 20 bases left between them. As DNA, the CDR3 is TGTGCCAGCAGCCCTCAGAGGTCCTCCCAGGGGGGCTACACCTTC. Translated: CASSPQRSSQGGYTF.

The CDR3 DNA follows: TGTGCCAGCAGCTTGTCGGTAGCGAGCGAGCAGTACTTC. Its translation is CASSLSVASEQYF. The chain uses TRBV5-6 and TRBJ2-7; tentative D call: TRBD2 (5 bases). V shed 1 base and J shed 6 bases, with 11 bases lying between them. The CDR3 is 13 residues long. CDR1 and CDR2 from the germline V gene are SGHDT and YYEEEE.

Regarding this clone: Other DNA sequences in the sample encode the same CDR3. The chain has TRBV6-1 and TRBJ1-1, with D unclear. The CDR3 loop spans 13 amino acids. CDR1 is MNHNS, CDR2 SASEGT, per germline. V was clipped by 1 base and J by 2 bases, with 5 bases between them. CDR3 residues: CASSEGGNTEAFF. CDR3 nucleotides: TGTGCCAGCAGTGAAGGTGGCAACACTGAAGCTTTCTTT.

This clone was seen more than once but under ten times. The CDR3 DNA reads as TGTGCCAGCAGTTTCTTGACAGGGAGGACCGGGGAGCTGTTTTTT. Amino acid sequence: CASSFLTGRTGELFF. The V and J genes are TRBV28 and TRBJ2-2; D is perhaps TRBD1 (7 bases). The germline V gene encodes CDR1 MDHEN and CDR2 SYDVKM. V was pared by 3 bases and J by 5 bases, with 13 bases between. This CDR3 contains 15 residues.

The CDR3 bases are TGTGCCAGCAGCCAGGGGCTGGACTCCTACAATGAGCAGTTCTTC. This gives the protein CASSQGLDSYNEQFF. The rearrangement uses TRBV11-3 and TRBJ2-1; perhaps TRBD1 as D (6 bases). The CDR3 contains 15 residues. The ends were cut back, 5 bases at V and 0 bases at J, with 11 bases in the middle. Germline-derived CDR1 and CDR2 are SGHNT and YENEEA.

The chain employs TRBV25-1 and TRBJ2-7; no clear D. This CDR3 is built from 14 residues. Germline V lookup: CDR1 MGHDK, CDR2 SYGVNS. The ends were cut back, 0 bases at V and 3 bases at J, with 9 bases in the middle. The CDR3 sequence: CASSEYSSIYEQYF. The DNA of the CDR3 is TGTGCCAGCAGTGAATATTCCTCTATCTACGAGCAGTACTTC.

The J gene is TRBJ2-1, the V gene TRBV11-2; unclear D gene. Germline V gene sequence: CDR1 SGHAT, CDR2 FQNNGV. The CDR3 is 17 amino acids. V was clipped by 4 bases and J by 4 bases, with 20 bases between them. CDR3: CASSSRRSRTLYNEQFF. The CDR3 DNA follows: TGTGCCAGCAGCTCTAGGAGATCACGAACCTTGTACAATGAGCAGTTCTTC.

This clone occurred once. V and J are TRBV10-3 and TRBJ2-7; D not resolved. Germline V CDR1 and CDR2: ENHRY, SYGVKD. With 3 bases removed from V and 2 bases from J, the gap between germline ends came to 8 bases. There are 13 residues in the CDR3. As DNA, the CDR3 is TGTGCCATCAGTGAAGCTCCTACCTACGAGCAGTACTTC. Amino acids: CAISEAPTYEQYF.

The rearrangement uses TRBV11-2 and TRBJ1-1; D not certain. This CDR3 contains 16 residues. V shed 2 bases and J shed 1 base, with 14 bases lying between them. Germline CDR1 SGHAT, CDR2 FQNNGV. The DNA of the CDR3 is TGTGCCAGCAGCTTATTGGGCGGGGAGCCGAACACTGAAGCTTTCTTT. This gives the protein CASSLLGGEPNTEAFF.

The V gene is TRBV12-2, the J gene TRBJ2-3; the D call of TRBD2 is as the table states it, not checked on the DNA. TRBV12-2 is classified as a pseudogene. This CDR3 spans 14 amino acids. As DNA, the CDR3 is TGTGCATCTGATACTAGGGCTGGCACAGATACGCAGTATTTT. Residues: CASDTRAGTDTQYF.

V and J are TRBV3-1 (or the pseudogene TRBV3-2) and TRBJ2-7, with D possibly being TRBD1 (5 bases). The germline gives CDR1 LGHDT, CDR2 YNNKEL (reference sequence). This CDR3 has 13 amino acids. Trimming left V 0 bases short and J 7 bases short, with 10 bases between. The CDR3 reads CASSQDLRGEQYF. CDR3 sequence (DNA): TGTGCCAGCAGCCAAGATCTAAGGGGTGAGCAGTACTTC.